This T cell receptor (beta chain) was identified during a study of molecular identifiers for immune sequencing clone quantification. Study-level background: With replicates, the RNA of about 20,000 or 100,000 naive CD8 cells was split five ways and four were sequenced.

Sequencing libraries of naive CD8 cells derived from about 20,000 to 1,000,000 sorted cells with 10%, 30% or 50% RNA. A CD8+CD4-CCR7+CD45RA+ gate was used to sort naive CD8 T cells. Bulk libraries came from a prior protocol with listed TCR primers. In TCRdb, the PCR reads were re-called with MiXCR into one record per CDR3 protein. The repertoire holds more than 300,000 distinct CDR3 sequences, around 21% seen once, with approximately 0.84% in the top ten. This clonotype was seen at least ten times. This CDR3 is 15 amino acids long. Germline V lookup: CDR1 SGHDN, CDR2 FVKESK. V shed 4 bases and J 5 bases; nucleotides not matched to a gene: 11.

The chain employs TRBV14 and TRBJ2-7; 7 bases are shared with TRBD1. This receptor was identified in a human donor in good health. Some libraries in this study had Jurkat cell RNA spiked in. Sample: naive CD8+ T cells from blood, with Jurkat cell RNA spiked in. Subset in this sample: FACS-sorted CD8+CD4-CCR7+CD45RA+ naive T cells. The CDR3 DNA sequence: TGTGCCAGCAGCCGCACAGGCAGGGGGTGGGACGAGCAGTACTTC. Amino acid sequence: CASSRTGRGWDEQYF.